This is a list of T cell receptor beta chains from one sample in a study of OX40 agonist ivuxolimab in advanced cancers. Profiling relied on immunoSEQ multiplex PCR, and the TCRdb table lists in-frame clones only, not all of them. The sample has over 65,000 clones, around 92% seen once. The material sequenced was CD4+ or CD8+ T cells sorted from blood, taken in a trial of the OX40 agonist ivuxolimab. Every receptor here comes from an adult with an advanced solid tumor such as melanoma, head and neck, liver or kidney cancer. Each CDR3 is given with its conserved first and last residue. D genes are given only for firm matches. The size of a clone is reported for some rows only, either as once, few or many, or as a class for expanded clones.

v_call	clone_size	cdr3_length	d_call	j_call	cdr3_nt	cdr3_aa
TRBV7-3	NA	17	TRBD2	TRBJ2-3	TGTGCCAGCAGCTTAGTGACTAGCGGGGGTCTGGGAGATACGCAGTATTTT	CASSLVTSGGLGDTQYF
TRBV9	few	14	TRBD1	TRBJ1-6	TGTGCCAGCAGCCTGGGACAGGGAAATTCACCCCTCCACTTT	CASSLGQGNSPLHF
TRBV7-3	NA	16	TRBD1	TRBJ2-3	TGTGCCAGCAGCTTAGCCTGGACAGGGGCCACAGATACGCAGTATTTT	CASSLAWTGATDTQYF
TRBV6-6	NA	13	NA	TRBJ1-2	TGTGCCAGCAGTTACATGTCAGGGAGCGGCTACACCTTC	CASSYMSGSGYTF
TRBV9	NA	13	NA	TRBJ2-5	TGTGCCAGCAGCGTAGGCCTAGGTGAGACCCAGTACTTC	CASSVGLGETQYF
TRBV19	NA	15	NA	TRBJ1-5	TGTGCCAGTAGCCTCGGGGACACTCTAAATCAGCCCCAGCATTTT	CASSLGDTLNQPQHF
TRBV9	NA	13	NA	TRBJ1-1	TGTGCCAGCAGCGTTGGGGTTGGCACTGAAGCTTTCTTT	CASSVGVGTEAFF
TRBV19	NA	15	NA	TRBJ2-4	TGTGCCGGCTACCTTAGGGTGGGAGCCAAAAACATTCAGTACTTC	CAGYLRVGAKNIQYF
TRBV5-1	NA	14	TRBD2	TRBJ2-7	TGCGCCAGCACGGGGTTAGCGGGACCAGACGAGCAGTACTTC	CASTGLAGPDEQYF
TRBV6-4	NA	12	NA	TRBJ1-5	TGTGCCAGCAGGCCGGATGGTTTTTCCCAGCATTTT	CASRPDGFSQHF
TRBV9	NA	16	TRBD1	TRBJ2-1	TGTGCCAGCAGCGCCCCCGGGACAGGGCTCGGCAATGAGCAGTTCTTC	CASSAPGTGLGNEQFF
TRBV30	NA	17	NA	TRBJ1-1	TGTGCCTGGAGGACACCCCAACTGGGACCAATGAACACTGAAGCTTTCTTT	CAWRTPQLGPMNTEAFF
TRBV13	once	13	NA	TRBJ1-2	TGTGCCAGCAGCTTCAGGGTGCAGTATGGCTACACCTTC	CASSFRVQYGYTF
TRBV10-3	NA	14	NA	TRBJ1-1	TGTGCCATCAGTGAGGGGATTCAGAACACTGAAGCTTTCTTT	CAISEGIQNTEAFF
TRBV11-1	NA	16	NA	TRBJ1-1	TGTGCCAGCAGCTGGGGGGGGACGGATGTGAACACTGAAGCTTTCTTT	CASSWGGTDVNTEAFF
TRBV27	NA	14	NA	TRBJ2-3	TGTGCCAGCAGTTTCCTGACAGTCACAGATACGCAGTATTTT	CASSFLTVTDTQYF
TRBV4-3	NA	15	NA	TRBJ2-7	TGCGCCAGCAGCCAAGGGGGGCAGACCCCCTACGAGCAGTACTTC	CASSQGGQTPYEQYF
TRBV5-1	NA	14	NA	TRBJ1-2	TGCGCCAGCAGCGGGAGAGTCCAAGGAGGAGGCTACACCTTC	CASSGRVQGGGYTF